This note documents a single T cell receptor beta chain sequence. Its antigen is currently unknown. The source of the sample is a study of identical twins. Each CDR3 protein is one row after TCRdb ran MiXCR on the 5' RACE reads. The table shows just over 450,000 distinct CDR3 sequences, with around 14% occurring only once. Study-level points and caveats: Models, which agreed with sharing between unrelated individuals, nonetheless underestimated the out-of-frame TCR alpha sharing seen in monozygotic twins. The more abundant beta clonotypes in cord blood had fewer insertions, and memory repertoires did not show this. Diverse VJ usage suggested most zero-insertion clonotypes were not invariant T cells.

All of the donors were Caucasians in good health. The germline CDR1 and CDR2 sequences are MNHEY and SVGEGT. The CDR3 length is 15 residues. Trimming removed 5 bases from V and 2 bases from J; junction bases left unmatched: 6. The sample was also linked to a second study, of yellow fever vaccine responses in identical twins.

The rearrangement links TRBV6-2 or TRBV6-3 to TRBJ2-1; 7 bases match TRBD2. The source material was CD4+ T cells sorted from blood. This receptor was identified in a woman between 18 and 29 years old in good health. This CDR3 is CASSPRGVTYNEQFF. In nucleotides, the CDR3 is TGTGCCAGCAGTCCCCGGGGGGTCACCTACAATGAGCAGTTCTTC.